This TCR beta chain was captured by sequencing in a study of response to subunit inactivated influenza vaccine. The study, taken as a whole, reports: Authors proposed each seasonal influenza vaccination draws in few new T cells.

Concerning this clonotype itself: Its antigen is unidentified.

TCRdb ran MiXCR on the RT-PCR reads and lists one entry per CDR3 protein. The table records some 540,000 distinct CDR3 sequences, roughly 25% of them present only once. CDR1 and CDR2 (germline): MNHEY, SVGEGT. The V gene end was trimmed by 3 bases and the J gene end by 2 bases; junction bases not matched to a gene: 11. This CDR3 region has 18 residues. This same sample was also part of a study on T cells expressing NK-cell markers. That publication notes: UMIs accompanied the 5'RACE template switching by which TCR beta cDNA was made. The study sequenced eight donors, seven HCMV-seropositive and one seronegative. These clonotypes also led the CD3+CD56-NKG2C+ fraction in a handful of donors. Questions lingered over whether expanded NKG2C+ T cell clones were HCMV-specific.

This sequence joins TRBV6-2 or TRBV6-3 and TRBJ2-7; 12 bases map to TRBD2. This clonotype originated in a man between 50 and 59 years old who received an inactivated influenza vaccine. Sequencing was performed on CD4+ T cells sorted from PBMCs, taken about 12 days after vaccination. The chain's CDR3 is CASSYTGLAGRGAYEQYF. CDR3 sequence (DNA): TGTGCCAGCAGTTATACTGGACTAGCGGGACGGGGAGCCTACGAGCAGTACTTC.